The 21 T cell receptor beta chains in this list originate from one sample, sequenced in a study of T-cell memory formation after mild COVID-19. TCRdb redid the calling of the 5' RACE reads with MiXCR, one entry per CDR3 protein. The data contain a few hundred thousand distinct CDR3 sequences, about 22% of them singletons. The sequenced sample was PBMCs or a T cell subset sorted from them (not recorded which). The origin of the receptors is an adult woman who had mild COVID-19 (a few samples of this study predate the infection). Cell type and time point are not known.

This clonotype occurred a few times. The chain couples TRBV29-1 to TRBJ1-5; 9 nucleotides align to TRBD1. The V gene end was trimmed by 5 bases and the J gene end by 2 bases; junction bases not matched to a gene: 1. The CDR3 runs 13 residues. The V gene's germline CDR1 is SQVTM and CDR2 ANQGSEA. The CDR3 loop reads CSVRTGGNQPQHF. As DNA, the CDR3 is TGCAGCGTTCGGACAGGGGGCAATCAGCCCCAGCATTTT.

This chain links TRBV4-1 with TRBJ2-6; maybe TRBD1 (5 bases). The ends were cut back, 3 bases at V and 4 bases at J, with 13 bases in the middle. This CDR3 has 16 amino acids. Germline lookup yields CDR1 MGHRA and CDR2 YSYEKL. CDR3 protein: CASSQHRISGANVLTF. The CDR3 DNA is TGCGCCAGCAGCCAGCACAGGATATCCGGGGCCAACGTCCTGACTTTC.

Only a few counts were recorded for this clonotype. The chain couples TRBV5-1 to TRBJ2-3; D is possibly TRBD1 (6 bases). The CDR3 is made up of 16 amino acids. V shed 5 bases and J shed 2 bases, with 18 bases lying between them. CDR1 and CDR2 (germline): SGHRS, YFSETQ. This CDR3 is CASSPPATGDTDTQYF. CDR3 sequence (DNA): TGCGCCAGCAGTCCCCCCGCGACAGGAGACACAGATACGCAGTATTTT. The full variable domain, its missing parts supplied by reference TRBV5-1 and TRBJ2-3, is KAGVTQTPRYLIKTRGQQVTLSCSPISGHRSVSWYQQTPGQGLQFLFEYFSETQRNKGNFPGRFSGRQFSNSRSEMNVSTLELGDSALYLCASSPPATGDTDTQYFGPGTRLTVL.

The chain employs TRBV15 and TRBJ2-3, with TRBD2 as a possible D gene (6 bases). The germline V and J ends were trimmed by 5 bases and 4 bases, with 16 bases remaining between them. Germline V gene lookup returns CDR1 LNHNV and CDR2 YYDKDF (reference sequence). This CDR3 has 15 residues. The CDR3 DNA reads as TGTGCCACCAGCGCTGTCTCTGGAGGGGCAGATACGCAGTATTTT. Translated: CATSAVSGGADTQYF.

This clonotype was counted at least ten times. CDR3 residues: CASSPSYSGSTDIQYF. The CDR3 coding sequence is TGTGCCAGCAGCCCATCCTATAGCGGGAGTACGGACATTCAGTACTTC. The chain combines TRBV4-2 with TRBJ2-4; TRBD2 matches at 9 bases. CDR3 length: 16 amino acids. J lost 8 bases, V lost 4 bases, and 12 bases had no gene match. The germline CDR1 and CDR2 sequences are LGHNA and YNFKEQ.

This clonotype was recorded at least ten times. CDR3 region: CASSLGGAGYEQYF. For the CDR3, the DNA is TGCGCCAGCAGCTTAGGGGGCGCGGGATACGAGCAGTACTTC. The V gene is TRBV5-1, the J gene TRBJ2-7, with D possibly matching TRBD1 (7 bases). The length of the CDR3 is 14 residues. Trimming left V 2 bases short and J 4 bases short, with 13 bases between. CDR1 and CDR2 from the germline V gene are SGHRS and YFSETQ.

CDR3 in amino acids: CASSLGSGNSPLHF. For the CDR3, the DNA is TGTGCCAGCAGCTTGGGGTCGGGCAATTCACCCCTCCACTTT. This chain uses TRBV5-6 with TRBJ1-6; D ambiguous. Germline values: CDR1 SGHDT, CDR2 YYEEEE. The CDR3 spans 14 residues. V lost 0 bases to trimming and J lost 7 bases, with 8 bases between them.

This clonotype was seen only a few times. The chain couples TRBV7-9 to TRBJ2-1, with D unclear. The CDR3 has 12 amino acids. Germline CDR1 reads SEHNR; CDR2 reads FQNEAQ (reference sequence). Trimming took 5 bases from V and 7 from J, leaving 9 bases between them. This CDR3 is CASSPLRNEQFF. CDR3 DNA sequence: TGTGCCAGCAGCCCCCTTCGGAATGAGCAGTTCTTC.

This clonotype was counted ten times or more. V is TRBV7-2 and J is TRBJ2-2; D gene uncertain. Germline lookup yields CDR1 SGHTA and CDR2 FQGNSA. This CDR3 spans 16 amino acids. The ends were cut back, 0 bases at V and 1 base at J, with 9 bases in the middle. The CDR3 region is CASSLALKGNTGELFF. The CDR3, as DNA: TGTGCCAGCAGCTTAGCCCTGAAGGGGAACACCGGGGAGCTGTTTTTT.

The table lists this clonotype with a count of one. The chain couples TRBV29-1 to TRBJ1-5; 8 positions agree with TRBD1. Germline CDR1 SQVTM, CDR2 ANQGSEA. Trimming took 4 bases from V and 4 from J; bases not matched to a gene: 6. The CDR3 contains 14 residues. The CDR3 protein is CSVGGQATNQPQHF. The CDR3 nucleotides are TGCAGCGTTGGGGGACAGGCGACAAATCAGCCCCAGCATTTT.

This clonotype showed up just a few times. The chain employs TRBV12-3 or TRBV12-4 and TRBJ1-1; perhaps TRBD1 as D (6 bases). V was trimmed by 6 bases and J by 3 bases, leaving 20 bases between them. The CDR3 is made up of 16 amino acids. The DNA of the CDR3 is TGTGCCAGCAGCGCCCCGGGGGCGCGTCTGGACACTGAAGCTTTCTTT. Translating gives CASSAPGARLDTEAFF.

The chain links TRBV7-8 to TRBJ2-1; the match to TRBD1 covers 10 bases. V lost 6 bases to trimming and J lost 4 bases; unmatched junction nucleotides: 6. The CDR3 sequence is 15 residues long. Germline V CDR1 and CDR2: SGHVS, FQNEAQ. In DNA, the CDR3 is TGTGCCAGCAGGATCCCGGGACAGGGGTACAATGAGCAGTTCTTC. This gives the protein CASRIPGQGYNEQFF.

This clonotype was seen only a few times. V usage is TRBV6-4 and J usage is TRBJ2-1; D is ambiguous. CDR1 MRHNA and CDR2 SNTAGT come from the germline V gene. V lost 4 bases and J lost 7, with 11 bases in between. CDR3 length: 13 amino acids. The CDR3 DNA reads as TGTGCCAGCAGTGCCGGGTCCTCTAATGAGCAGTTCTTC. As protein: CASSAGSSNEQFF.

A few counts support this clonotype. The CDR3 coding sequence is TGTGCCAGCAGCCAGAAGGACAGGGTTAGCAATCAGCCCCAGCATTTT. It translates to CASSQKDRVSNQPQHF. The chain is built from TRBV3-1 and TRBJ1-5; 8 positions agree with TRBD1. The V segment lost 3 bases and the J segment 0 bases; nucleotides outside the gene matches: 4. The CDR3 runs 16 residues. Germline V gene data show CDR1 as LGHDT and CDR2 as YNNKEL (reference sequence). Looking up the rest from reference TRBV3-1 and TRBJ1-5 gives the full variable domain: DTAVSQTPKYLVTQMGNDKSIKCEQNLGHDTMYWYKQDSKKFLKIMFSYNNKELIINETVPNRFSPKSPDKAHLNLHINSLELGDSAVYFCASSQKDRVSNQPQHFGDGTRLSIL.

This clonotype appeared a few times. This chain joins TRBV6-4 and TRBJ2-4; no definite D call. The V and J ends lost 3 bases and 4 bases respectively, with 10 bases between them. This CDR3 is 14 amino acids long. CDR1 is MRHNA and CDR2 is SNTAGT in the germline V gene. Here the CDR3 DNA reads TGTGCCAGCAGTGAAAGGGTAGGGAAAAACATTCAGTACTTC. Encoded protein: CASSERVGKNIQYF.

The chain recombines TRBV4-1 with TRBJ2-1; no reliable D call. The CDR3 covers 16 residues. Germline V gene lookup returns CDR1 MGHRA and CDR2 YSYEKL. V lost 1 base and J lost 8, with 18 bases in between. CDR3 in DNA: TGCGCCAGCAGCCAAGGGGCTAGGGATTTTATCGATGAGCAGTTCTTC. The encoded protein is CASSQGARDFIDEQFF.

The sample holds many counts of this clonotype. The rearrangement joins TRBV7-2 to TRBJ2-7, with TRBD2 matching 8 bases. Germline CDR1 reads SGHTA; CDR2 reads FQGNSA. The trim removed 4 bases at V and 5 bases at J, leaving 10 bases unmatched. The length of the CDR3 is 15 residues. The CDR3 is CASSSSGRNVNEQYF. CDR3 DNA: TGTGCCAGCAGCTCCAGCGGGAGAAACGTCAACGAGCAGTACTTC.

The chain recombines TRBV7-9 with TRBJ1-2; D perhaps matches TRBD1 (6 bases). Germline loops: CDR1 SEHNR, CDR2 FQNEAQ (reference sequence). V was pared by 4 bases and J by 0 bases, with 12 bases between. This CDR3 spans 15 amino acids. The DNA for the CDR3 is TGTGCCAGCAGCTCACAGGGTTGGGCTAACTATGGCTACACCTTC. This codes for CASSSQGWANYGYTF.

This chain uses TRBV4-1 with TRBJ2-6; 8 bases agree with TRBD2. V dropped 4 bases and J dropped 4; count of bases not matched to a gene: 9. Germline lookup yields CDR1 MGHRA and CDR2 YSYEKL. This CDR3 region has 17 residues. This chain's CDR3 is CASSPGLVQIGANVLTF. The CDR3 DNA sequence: TGCGCCAGCAGCCCGGGACTAGTACAGATCGGGGCCAACGTCCTGACTTTC.

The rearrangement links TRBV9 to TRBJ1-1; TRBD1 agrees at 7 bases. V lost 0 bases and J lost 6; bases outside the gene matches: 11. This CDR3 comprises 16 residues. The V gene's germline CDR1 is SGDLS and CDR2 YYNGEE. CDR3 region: CASSVEGRGEEAEAFF. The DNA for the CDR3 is TGTGCCAGCAGCGTAGAAGGCAGGGGGGAGGAGGCTGAAGCTTTCTTT.

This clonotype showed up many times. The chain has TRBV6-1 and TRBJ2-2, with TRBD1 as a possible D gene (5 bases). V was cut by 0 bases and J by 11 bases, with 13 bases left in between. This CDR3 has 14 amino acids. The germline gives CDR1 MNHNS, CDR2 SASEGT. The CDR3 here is CASSEALAGIELFF. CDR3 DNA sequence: TGTGCCAGCAGTGAAGCCTTGGCAGGGATCGAGCTGTTTTTT.